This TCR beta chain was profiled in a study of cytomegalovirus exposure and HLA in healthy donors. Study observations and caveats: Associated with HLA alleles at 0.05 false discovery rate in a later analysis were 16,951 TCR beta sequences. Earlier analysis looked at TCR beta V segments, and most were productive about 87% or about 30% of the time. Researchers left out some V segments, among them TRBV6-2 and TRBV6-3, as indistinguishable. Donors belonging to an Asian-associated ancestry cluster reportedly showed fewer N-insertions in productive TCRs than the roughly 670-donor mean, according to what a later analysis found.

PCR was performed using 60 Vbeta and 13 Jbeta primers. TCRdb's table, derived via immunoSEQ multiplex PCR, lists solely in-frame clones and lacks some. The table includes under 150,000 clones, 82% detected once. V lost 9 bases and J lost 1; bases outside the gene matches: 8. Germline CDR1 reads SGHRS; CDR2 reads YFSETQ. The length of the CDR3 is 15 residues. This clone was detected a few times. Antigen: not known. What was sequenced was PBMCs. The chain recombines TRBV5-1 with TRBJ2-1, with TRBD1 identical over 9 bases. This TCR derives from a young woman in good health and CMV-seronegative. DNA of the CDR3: TGCGCCACCAAAACCGGGACAGGGTCCTACAATGAGCAGTTCTTC. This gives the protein CATKTGTGSYNEQFF.